Sequencing of this T cell receptor (beta chain) was carried out in a study of vaccination and CD4 T cells after COVID-19. Comments on this clonotype: The antigen is unknown.

This CDR3 has 13 amino acids. Germline CDR1 LNHDA, CDR2 SQIVND (reference sequence). V was pared by 5 bases and J by 2 bases, with 9 bases between. An Oncomine TCR Beta short-read assay was used to sequence the DNA from cultured CD4+ T cells. Each CDR3 protein gets one entry after TCRdb re-called the PCR reads with MiXCR. Of several thousand distinct CDR3 sequences listed, about 29% were seen once; the top ten hold roughly 29%. Treatment in this sample: roughly 10-day PBMC culture with coronavirus spike peptide pools or control peptides (ViraFEST assay). Prior to the COVID-19 pandemic (2011-2018), the unexposed donor's CD4+ T cells were collected.

The chain joins TRBV19 to TRBJ1-2, with a weak D call TRBD1 (6 bases). The origin of this receptor is a human donor in good health. What was sequenced was CD4+ T cells from blood, cultured in vitro. CDR3 sequence (DNA): TGTGCCAGTAGTCAAGGGGGAAACTATGGCTACACCTTC. It encodes CASSQGGNYGYTF.